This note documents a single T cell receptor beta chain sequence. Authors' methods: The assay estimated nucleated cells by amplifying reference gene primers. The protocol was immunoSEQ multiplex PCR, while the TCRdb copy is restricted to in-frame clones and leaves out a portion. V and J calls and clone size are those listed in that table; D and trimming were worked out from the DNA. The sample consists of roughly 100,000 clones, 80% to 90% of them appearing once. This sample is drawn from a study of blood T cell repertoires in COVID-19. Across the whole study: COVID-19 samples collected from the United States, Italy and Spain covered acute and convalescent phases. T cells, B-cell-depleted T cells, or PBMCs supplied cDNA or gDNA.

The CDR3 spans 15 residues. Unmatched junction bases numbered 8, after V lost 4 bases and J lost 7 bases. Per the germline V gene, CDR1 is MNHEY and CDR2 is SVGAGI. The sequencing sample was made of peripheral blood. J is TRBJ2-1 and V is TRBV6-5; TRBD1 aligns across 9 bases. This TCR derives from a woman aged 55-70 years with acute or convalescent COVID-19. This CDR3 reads CASSLQGALANEQFF. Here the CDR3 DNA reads TGTGCCAGCAGTTTACAGGGGGCACTAGCAAATGAGCAGTTCTTC.